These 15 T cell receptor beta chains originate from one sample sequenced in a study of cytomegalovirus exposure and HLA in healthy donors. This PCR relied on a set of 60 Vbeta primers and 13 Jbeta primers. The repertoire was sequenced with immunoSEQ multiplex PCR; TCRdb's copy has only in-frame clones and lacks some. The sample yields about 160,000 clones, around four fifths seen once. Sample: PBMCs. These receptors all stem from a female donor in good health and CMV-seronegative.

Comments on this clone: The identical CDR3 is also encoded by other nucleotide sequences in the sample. The CDR3 nucleotides read TGTGCCAGCAGCTTAGGGGCTTATGGCTACACCTTC. Translating it yields CASSLGAYGYTF. This chain links TRBV11-2 with TRBJ1-2; D uncertain. Germline assignment: CDR1 SGHAT and CDR2 FQNNGV. V dropped 1 base and J dropped 5 bases, with 5 bases sitting between them. The length of the CDR3 is 12 residues.

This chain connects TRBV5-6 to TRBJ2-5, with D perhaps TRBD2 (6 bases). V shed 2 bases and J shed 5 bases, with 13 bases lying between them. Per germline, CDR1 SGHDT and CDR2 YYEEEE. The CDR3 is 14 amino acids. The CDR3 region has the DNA TGTGCCAGCAGCTTAACGGGACTCGGGGAGACCCAGTACTTC. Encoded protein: CASSLTGLGETQYF. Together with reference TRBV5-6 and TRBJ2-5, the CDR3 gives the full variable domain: DAGVTQSPTHLIKTRGQQVTLRCSPKSGHDTVSWYQQALGQGPQFIFQYYEEEERQRGNFPDRFSGHQFPNYSSELNVNALLLGDSALYLCASSLTGLGETQYFGPGTRLLVL.

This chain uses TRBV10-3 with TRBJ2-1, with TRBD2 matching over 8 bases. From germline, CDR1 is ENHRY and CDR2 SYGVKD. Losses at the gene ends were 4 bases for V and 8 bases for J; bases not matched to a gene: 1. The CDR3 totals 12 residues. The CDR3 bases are TGTGCCATCAGTGCAGCGGGGGATGAGCAGTTCTTC. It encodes CAISAAGDEQFF.

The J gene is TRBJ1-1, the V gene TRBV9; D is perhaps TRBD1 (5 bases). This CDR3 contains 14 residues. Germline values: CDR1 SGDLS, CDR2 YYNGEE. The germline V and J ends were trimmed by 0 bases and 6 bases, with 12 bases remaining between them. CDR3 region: CASSVGGADAEAFF. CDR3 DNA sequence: TGTGCCAGCAGCGTAGGCGGGGCGGATGCTGAAGCTTTCTTT. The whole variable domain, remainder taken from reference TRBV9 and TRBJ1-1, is DSGVTQTPKHLITATGQRVTLRCSPRSGDLSVYWYQQSLDQGLQFLIQYYNGEERAKGNILERFSAQQFPDLHSELNLSSLELGDSALYFCASSVGGADAEAFFGQGTRLTVV.

CDR3 in DNA: TGTGCCAGCTCCCCCGGGAACTCCTACGAGCAGTACTTC. It is translated as CASSPGNSYEQYF. The V call is TRBV18, the J call TRBJ2-7; TRBD2 might be the D (5 bases). Trimming left V 6 bases short and J 0 bases short, with 9 bases between. The CDR3 consists of 13 residues. CDR1 is KGHSH, CDR2 LQKENI, per germline. The entire variable domain, with the rest obtained from reference TRBV18 and TRBJ2-7, is as follows: NAGVMQNPRHLVRRRGQEARLRCSPMKGHSHVYWYRQLPEEGLKFMVYLQKENIIDESGMPKERFSAEFPKEGPSILRIQQVVRGDSAAYFCASSPGNSYEQYFGPGTRLTVT.

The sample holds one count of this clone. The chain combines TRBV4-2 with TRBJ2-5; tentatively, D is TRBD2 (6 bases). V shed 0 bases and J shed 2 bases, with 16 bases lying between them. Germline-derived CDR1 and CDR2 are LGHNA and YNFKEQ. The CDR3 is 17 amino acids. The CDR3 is CASSQDREGLVQETQYF. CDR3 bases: TGTGCCAGCAGCCAAGATCGTGAGGGACTGGTTCAAGAGACCCAGTACTTC.

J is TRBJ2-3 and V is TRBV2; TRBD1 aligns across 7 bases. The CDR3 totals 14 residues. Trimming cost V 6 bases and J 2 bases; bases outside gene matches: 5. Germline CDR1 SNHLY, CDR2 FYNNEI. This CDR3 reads CASRATGNTDTQYF. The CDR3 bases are TGTGCCAGCAGGGCGACAGGGAACACAGATACGCAGTATTTT.

The CDR3 DNA sequence: TGCGCCAGCAGCTTGACAACAAACACTGAAGCTTTCTTT. Translated, it gives CASSLTTNTEAFF. The J gene is TRBJ1-1, the V gene TRBV5-1; D gene unclear. The germline V gene has CDR1 SGHRS and CDR2 YFSETQ. V lost 1 base to trimming and J lost 2 bases, with 6 bases between them. CDR3 length equals 13 residues.

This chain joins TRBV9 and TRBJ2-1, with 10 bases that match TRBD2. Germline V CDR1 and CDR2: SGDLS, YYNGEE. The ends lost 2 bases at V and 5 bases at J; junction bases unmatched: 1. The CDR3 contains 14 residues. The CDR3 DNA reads TGTGCCAGCAGCGTCAGCGGGGGGGACAATGAGCAGTTCTTC. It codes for CASSVSGGDNEQFF.

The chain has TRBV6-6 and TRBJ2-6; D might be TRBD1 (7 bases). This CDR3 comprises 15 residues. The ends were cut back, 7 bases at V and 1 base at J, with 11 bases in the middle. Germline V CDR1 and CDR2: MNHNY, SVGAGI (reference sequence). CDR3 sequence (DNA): TGTGCCAGCACCCAGGGGGGTTCTGGGGCCAACGTCCTGACTTTC. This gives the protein CASTQGGSGANVLTF.

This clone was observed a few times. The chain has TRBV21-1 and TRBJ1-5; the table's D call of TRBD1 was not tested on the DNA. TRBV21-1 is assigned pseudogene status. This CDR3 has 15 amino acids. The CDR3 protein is CASSIRGQRDQPQHF. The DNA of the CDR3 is TGTGCCAGCAGCATAAGGGGACAGAGAGATCAGCCCCAGCATTTT.

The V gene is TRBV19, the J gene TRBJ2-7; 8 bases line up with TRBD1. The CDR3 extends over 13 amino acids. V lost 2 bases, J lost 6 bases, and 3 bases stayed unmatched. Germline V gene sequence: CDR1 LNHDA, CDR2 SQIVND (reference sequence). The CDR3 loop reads CASSIQGASEQYF. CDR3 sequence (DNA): TGTGCCAGTAGTATACAGGGGGCTAGCGAGCAGTACTTC.

CDR3 DNA sequence: TGTGCCTGGGGATCGCCAGCGGGATGGACCGGGGAGCTGTTTTTT. Translated: CAWGSPAGWTGELFF. The chain is built from TRBV30 and TRBJ2-2; 7 bases are shared with TRBD2. CDR1 and CDR2 (germline): GTSNPN, SVGIG (reference sequence). The CDR3 extends over 15 amino acids. The trim removed 5 bases at V and 5 bases at J, leaving 11 bases unmatched.

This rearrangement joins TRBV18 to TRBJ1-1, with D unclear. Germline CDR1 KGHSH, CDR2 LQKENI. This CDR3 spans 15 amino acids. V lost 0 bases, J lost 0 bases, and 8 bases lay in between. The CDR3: CASSPPLALNTEAFF. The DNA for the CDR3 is TGTGCCAGCTCACCACCTCTAGCCCTGAACACTGAAGCTTTCTTT.

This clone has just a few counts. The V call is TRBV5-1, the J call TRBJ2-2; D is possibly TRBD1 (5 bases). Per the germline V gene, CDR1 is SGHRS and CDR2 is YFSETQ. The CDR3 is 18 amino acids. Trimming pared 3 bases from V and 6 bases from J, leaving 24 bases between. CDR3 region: CASSSQGLTSLRPGELFF. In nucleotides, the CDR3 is TGCGCCAGCAGCTCCCAGGGCTTAACAAGTTTAAGGCCCGGGGAGCTGTTTTTT.